A single sample is the source of the 8 T cell receptor beta chains below, sequenced in a study of T cell responses to AZD1222 COVID-19 vaccine. The protocol was immunoSEQ multiplex PCR, while the TCRdb copy is restricted to in-frame clones and leaves out a portion. The table lists over 120,000 clones, 80% to 90% of them singletons. The material was peripheral blood, obtained on day 0 of AZD1222 vaccination. The receptors shown here come from an adult in good health.

J is TRBJ2-1 and V is TRBV18, with 11 bases fitting TRBD2. Germline V gene data show CDR1 as KGHSH and CDR2 as LQKENI. The length of the CDR3 is 16 residues. V dropped 6 bases and J dropped 6; count of bases not matched to a gene: 10. The CDR3 loop is CASSPLLAGAANEQFF. The CDR3 bases are TGTGCCAGCTCGCCATTACTAGCGGGGGCCGCCAATGAGCAGTTCTTC. The full variable domain, rest sourced from reference TRBV18 and TRBJ2-1, is NAGVMQNPRHLVRRRGQEARLRCSPMKGHSHVYWYRQLPEEGLKFMVYLQKENIIDESGMPKERFSAEFPKEGPSILRIQQVVRGDSAAYFCASSPLLAGAANEQFFGPGTRLTVL.

The chain carries TRBV10-2 and TRBJ1-1, with D perhaps matching TRBD1 (6 bases). The germline CDR1 and CDR2 sequences are WSHSY and SAAADI. V was clipped by 6 bases and J by 7 bases, with 15 bases between them. The CDR3 extends over 13 amino acids. The CDR3 DNA sequence: TGCGCCAGCAGAATCCAAGGGGGGGATGAAGCTTTCTTT. Translation gives CASRIQGGDEAFF.

The CDR3 DNA follows: TGTGCCAGCAGCCCAGGGACAGGGCCCCCAAATGAAAAACTGTTTTTT. This translates into CASSPGTGPPNEKLFF. The rearrangement joins TRBV7-9 to TRBJ1-4; 9 nucleotides agree with TRBD1. V gave up 5 bases and J gave up 5 bases; unmatched junction bases: 9. CDR1 and CDR2 (germline): SEHNR, FQNEAQ (reference sequence). This CDR3 is built from 16 residues.

The V call is TRBV4-2, the J call TRBJ1-2; 9 nucleotides line up with TRBD1. This CDR3 contains 13 residues. Trimming removed 6 bases from V and 3 bases from J; junction bases left unmatched: 2. In germline, CDR1 is LGHNA, CDR2 YNFKEQ. The CDR3 loop is CASRQGADYGYTF. The CDR3 nucleotides are TGTGCCAGCAGACAGGGGGCGGACTATGGCTACACCTTC.

V gene TRBV30 combines with J gene TRBJ2-1, with TRBD2 identical over 15 bases. This CDR3 spans 19 amino acids. After removal of 2 bases from V and 6 bases from J, the junction contained 14 bases not matched to a gene. The germline gives CDR1 GTSNPN, CDR2 SVGIG (reference sequence). CDR3: CAWSRQYNPGLAGGNEQFF. The CDR3 bases are TGTGCCTGGAGTAGACAATACAACCCGGGACTAGCGGGAGGCAATGAGCAGTTCTTC.

V usage is TRBV11-2 and J usage is TRBJ2-4, with D perhaps being TRBD1 or TRBD2 (6 bases each). V gave up 6 bases and J gave up 0 bases, with 18 bases separating them. Looked up from germline, CDR1 is SGHAT and CDR2 is FQNNGV. The CDR3 is made up of 17 amino acids. As DNA, the CDR3 is TGTGCCAGCAGTCGCAGGGGAGGTTTGGTAGCCAAAAACATTCAGTACTTC. As protein: CASSRRGGLVAKNIQYF.

V gene TRBV7-2 combines with J gene TRBJ2-2; unclear D gene. The CDR3 sequence is 14 residues long. Trimming removed 1 base at V and 1 base at J, with 4 bases between. Germline values: CDR1 SGHTA, CDR2 FQGNSA. This CDR3 reads CASSLERNTGELFF. The CDR3 DNA is TGTGCCAGCAGCTTAGAGCGGAACACCGGGGAGCTGTTTTTT.

The V gene is TRBV6-5, the J gene TRBJ1-5; D remains unclear. The CDR3 extends over 15 amino acids. Germline CDR1 reads MNHEY; CDR2 reads SVGAGI. V dropped 7 bases and J dropped 0 bases, with 13 bases sitting between them. The CDR3 sequence: CASKVTAYSNQPQHF. CDR3 nucleotides: TGTGCCAGCAAGGTGACGGCGTATAGCAATCAGCCCCAGCATTTT.